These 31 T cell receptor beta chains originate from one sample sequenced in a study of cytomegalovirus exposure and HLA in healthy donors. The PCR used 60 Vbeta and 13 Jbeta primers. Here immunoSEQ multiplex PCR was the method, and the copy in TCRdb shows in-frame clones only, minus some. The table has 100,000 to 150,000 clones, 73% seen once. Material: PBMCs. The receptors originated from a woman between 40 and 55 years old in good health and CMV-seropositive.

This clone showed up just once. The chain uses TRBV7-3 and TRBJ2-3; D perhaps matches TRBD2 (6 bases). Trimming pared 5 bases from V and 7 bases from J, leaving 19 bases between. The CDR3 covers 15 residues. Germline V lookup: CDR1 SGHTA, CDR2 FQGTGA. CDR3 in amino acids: CASSPSREIANTQYF. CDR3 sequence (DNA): TGTGCCAGCAGCCCCTCCCGGGAGATAGCAAATACGCAGTATTTT.

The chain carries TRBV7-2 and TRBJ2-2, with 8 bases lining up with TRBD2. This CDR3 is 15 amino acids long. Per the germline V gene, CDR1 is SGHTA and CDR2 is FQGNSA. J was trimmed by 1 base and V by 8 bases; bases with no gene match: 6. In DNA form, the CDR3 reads TGTGCCAGCTACATCCGGGGGGGGAACACCGGGGAGCTGTTTTTT. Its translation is CASYIRGGNTGELFF. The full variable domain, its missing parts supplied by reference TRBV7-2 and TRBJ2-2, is GAGVSQSPSNKVTEKGKDVELRCDPISGHTALYWYRQSLGQGLEFLIYFQGNSAPDKSGLPSDRFSAERTGGSVSTLTIQRTQQEDSAVYLCASYIRGGNTGELFFGEGSRLTVL.

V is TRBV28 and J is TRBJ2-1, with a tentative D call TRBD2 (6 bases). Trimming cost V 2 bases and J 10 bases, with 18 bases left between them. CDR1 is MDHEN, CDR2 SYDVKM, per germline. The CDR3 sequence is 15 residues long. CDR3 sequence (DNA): TGTGCCAGCAGTTTAGGAGGGACCGGGCGGGGCGAGCAGTTCTTC. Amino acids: CASSLGGTGRGEQFF.

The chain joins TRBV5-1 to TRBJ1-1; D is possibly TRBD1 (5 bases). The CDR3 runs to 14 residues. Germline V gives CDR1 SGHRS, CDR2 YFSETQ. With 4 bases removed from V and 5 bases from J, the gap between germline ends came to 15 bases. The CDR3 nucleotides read TGCGCCAGCAGCAGGGACCGTGGGAGGACTGAAGCTTTCTTT. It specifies CASSRDRGRTEAFF.

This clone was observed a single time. The CDR3 region is CASSLWNTEAFF. As DNA, the CDR3 is TGTGCCAGCAGCCTTTGGAACACTGAAGCTTTCTTT. The chain combines TRBV11-3 with TRBJ1-1; D gene ambiguous. Trimming left V 5 bases short and J 1 base short, with 5 bases between. This CDR3 comprises 12 residues. Germline V gene sequence: CDR1 SGHNT, CDR2 YENEEA.

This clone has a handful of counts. CDR3 protein: CASSPTGPDEAFF. The CDR3 coding sequence is TGTGCCAGCTCACCCACAGGCCCAGATGAAGCTTTCTTT. This rearrangement joins TRBV18 to TRBJ1-1; perhaps TRBD1 as D (5 bases). V shed 3 bases and J shed 7 bases, with 12 bases lying between them. CDR1 is KGHSH, CDR2 LQKENI, per germline. CDR3 length equals 13 residues.

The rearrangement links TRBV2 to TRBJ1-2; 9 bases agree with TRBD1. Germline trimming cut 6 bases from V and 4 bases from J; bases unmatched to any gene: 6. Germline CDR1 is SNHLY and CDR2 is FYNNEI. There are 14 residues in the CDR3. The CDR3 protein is CASRSDRGFYGYTF. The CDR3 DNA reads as TGTGCCAGCAGATCGGACAGGGGATTCTATGGCTACACCTTC.

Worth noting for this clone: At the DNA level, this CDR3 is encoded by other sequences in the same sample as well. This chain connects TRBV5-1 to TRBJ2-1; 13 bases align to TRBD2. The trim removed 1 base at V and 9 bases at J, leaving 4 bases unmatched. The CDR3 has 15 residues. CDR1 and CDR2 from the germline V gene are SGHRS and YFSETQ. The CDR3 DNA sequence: TGCGCCAGCAGCTTGACTAGCGGGGGGGCCGGTGAGCAGTTCTTC. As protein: CASSLTSGGAGEQFF.

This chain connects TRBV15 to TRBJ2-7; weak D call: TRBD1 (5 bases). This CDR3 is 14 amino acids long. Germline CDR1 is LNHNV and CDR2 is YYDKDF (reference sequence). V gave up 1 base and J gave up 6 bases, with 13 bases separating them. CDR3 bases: TGTGCCACCAGCAGAGCAGGGTCCCTGGTCGAGCAGTACTTC. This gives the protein CATSRAGSLVEQYF.

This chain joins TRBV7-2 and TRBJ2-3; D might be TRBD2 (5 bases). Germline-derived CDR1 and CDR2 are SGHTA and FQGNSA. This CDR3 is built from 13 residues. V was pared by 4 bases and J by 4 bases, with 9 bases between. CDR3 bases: TGTGCCAGCAGCTCCGGGGTATCAGATACGCAGTATTTT. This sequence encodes CASSSGVSDTQYF.

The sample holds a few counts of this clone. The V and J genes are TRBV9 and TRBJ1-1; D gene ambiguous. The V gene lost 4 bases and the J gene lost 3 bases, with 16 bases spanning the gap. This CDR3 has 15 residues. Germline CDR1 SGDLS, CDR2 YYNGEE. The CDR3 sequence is CASSPQAGIYTEAFF. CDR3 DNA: TGTGCCAGCAGCCCCCAGGCCGGGATCTACACTGAAGCTTTCTTT.

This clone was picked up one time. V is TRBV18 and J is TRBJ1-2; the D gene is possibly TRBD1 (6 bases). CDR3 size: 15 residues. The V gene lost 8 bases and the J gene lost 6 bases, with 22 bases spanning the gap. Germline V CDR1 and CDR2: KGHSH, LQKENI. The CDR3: CASAITSGTNNGYTF. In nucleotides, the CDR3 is TGTGCCAGCGCCATAACTTCCGGGACAAACAATGGCTACACCTTC.

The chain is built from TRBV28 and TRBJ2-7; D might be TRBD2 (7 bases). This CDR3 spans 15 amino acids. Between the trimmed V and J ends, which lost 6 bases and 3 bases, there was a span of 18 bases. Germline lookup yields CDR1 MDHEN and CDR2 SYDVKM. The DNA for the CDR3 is TGTGCCAGCAGCTCCCTCGGGGGGCCGAGCTACGAGCAGTACTTC. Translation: CASSSLGGPSYEQYF.

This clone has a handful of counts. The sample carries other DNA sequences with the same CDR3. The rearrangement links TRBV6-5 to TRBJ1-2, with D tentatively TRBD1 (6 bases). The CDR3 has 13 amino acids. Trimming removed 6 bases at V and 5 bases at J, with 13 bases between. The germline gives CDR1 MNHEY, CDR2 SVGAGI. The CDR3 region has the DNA TGTGCCAGCAGCTCGACAGGAAATTATGGCTACACCTTC. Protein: CASSSTGNYGYTF.

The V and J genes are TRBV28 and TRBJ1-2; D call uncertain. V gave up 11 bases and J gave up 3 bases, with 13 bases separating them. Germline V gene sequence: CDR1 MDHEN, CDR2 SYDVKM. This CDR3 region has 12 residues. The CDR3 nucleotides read TGTGCCTGCGGGGTTGATGACTATGGCTACACCTTC. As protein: CACGVDDYGYTF.

CDR3 amino acids: CASSLFRDSSSMNTEAFF. The CDR3 DNA reads TGTGCCAGCAGTTTATTTAGGGACAGCTCGTCCATGAACACTGAAGCTTTCTTT. The chain uses TRBV28 and TRBJ1-1; TRBD1 matches 7 bases. The V gene's germline CDR1 is MDHEN and CDR2 SYDVKM. The CDR3 runs to 18 residues. J gave up 0 bases and V 1 base, and 11 bases lay outside the gene matches. The full variable domain, with the rest looked up from reference TRBV28 and TRBJ1-1, is DVKVTQSSRYLVKRTGEKVFLECVQDMDHENMFWYRQDPGLGLRLIYFSYDVKMKEKGDIPEGYSVSREKKERFSLILESASTNQTSMYLCASSLFRDSSSMNTEAFFGQGTRLTVV.

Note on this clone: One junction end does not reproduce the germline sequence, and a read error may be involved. This chain's CDR3 is CASSLPCF. The CDR3 DNA reads TGTGCCAGCAGCCTACCGTGCTTC. The chain recombines TRBV5-6 with TRBJ2-7; D ambiguous. Germline V lookup: CDR1 SGHDT, CDR2 YYEEEE. CDR3 length: 8 residues.

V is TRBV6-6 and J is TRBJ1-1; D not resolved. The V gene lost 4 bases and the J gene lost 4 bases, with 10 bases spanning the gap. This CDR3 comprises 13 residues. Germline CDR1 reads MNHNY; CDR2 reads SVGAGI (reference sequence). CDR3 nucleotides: TGTGCCAGCAGTTTGCGGGTGGGCACTGAAGCTTTCTTT. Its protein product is CASSLRVGTEAFF.

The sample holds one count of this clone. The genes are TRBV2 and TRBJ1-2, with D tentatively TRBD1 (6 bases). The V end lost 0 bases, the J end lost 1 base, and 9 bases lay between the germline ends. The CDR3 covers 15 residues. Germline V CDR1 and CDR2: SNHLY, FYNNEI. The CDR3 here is CASSEAGGRNYGYTF. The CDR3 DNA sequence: TGTGCCAGCAGTGAAGCAGGGGGACGTAACTATGGCTACACCTTC.

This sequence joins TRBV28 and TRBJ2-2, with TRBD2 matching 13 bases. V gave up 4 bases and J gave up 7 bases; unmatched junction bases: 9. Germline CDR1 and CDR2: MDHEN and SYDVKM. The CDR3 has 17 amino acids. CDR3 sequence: CASSSQLAGGPIGELFF. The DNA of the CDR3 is TGTGCCAGCAGTTCACAACTAGCGGGGGGGCCGATCGGGGAGCTGTTTTTT.

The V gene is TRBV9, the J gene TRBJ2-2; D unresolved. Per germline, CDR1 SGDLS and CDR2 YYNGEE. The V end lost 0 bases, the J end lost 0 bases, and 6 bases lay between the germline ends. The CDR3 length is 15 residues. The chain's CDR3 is CASSVGTSNTGELFF. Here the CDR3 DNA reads TGTGCCAGCAGCGTAGGCACTTCGAACACCGGGGAGCTGTTTTTT.

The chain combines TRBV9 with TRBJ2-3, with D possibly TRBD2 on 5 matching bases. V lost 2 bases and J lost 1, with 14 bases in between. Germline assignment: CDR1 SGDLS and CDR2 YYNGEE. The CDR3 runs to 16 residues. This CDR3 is CASSVQSQRGTDTQYF. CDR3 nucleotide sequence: TGTGCCAGCAGCGTCCAGAGTCAGAGGGGCACAGATACGCAGTATTTT.

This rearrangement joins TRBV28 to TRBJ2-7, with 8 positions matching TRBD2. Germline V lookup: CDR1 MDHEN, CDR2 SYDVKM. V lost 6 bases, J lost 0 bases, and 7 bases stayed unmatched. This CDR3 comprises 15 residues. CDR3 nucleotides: TGTGCCAGCAGAACAACCGGGACTAGCTCCTACGAGCAGTACTTC. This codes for CASRTTGTSSYEQYF.

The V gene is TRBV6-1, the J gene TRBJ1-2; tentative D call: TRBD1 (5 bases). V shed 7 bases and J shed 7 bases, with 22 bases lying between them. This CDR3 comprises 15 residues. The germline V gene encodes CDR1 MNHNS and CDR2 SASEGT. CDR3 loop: CASNHAGTPFGGYTF. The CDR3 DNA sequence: TGTGCCAGCAATCACGCAGGGACTCCCTTCGGTGGCTACACCTTC.

For the CDR3, the DNA is TGTGCCAGCAGCTTAGCACTAGCGGGGGGGTGGGGCACAGATACGCAGTATTTT. Translated, it gives CASSLALAGGWGTDTQYF. The V gene is TRBV7-2, the J gene TRBJ2-3; TRBD2 agrees at 13 bases. CDR1 SGHTA and CDR2 FQGNSA come from the germline V gene. The CDR3 is 18 amino acids. J lost 1 base, V lost 0 bases, and 4 bases had no gene match.

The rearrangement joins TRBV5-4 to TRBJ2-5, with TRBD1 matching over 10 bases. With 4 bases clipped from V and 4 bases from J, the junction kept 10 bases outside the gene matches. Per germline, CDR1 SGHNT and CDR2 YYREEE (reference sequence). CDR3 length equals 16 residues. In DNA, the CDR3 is TGTGCCAGCAGCCAATCCGGGACAGGGGTAGGAGAGACCCAGTACTTC. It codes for CASSQSGTGVGETQYF.

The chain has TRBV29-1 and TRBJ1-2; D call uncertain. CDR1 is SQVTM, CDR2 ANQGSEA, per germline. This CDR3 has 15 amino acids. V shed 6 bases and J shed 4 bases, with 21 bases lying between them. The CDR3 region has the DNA TGCAGCGTCCCTAGCCGCCACCGGGAAGGCTATGGCTACACCTTC. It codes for CSVPSRHREGYGYTF.

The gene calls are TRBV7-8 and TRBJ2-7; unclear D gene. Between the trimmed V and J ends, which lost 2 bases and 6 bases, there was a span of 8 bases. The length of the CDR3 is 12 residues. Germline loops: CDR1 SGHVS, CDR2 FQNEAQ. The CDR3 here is CASSLNFREQYF. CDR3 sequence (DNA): TGTGCCAGCAGCTTAAACTTCCGCGAGCAGTACTTC.

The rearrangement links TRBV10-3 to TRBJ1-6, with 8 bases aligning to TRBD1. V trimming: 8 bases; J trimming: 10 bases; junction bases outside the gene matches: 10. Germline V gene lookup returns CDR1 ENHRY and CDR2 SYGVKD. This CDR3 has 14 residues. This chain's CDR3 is CAIGLGTGGSPLHF. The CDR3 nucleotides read TGTGCCATCGGGCTCGGGACAGGTGGCTCACCCCTCCACTTT.

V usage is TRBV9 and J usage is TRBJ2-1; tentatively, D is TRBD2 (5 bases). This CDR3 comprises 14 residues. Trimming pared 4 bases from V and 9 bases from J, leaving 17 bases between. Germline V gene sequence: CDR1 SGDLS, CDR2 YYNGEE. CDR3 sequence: CASSPTEERGEQFF. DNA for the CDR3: TGTGCCAGCAGCCCGACGGAGGAACGAGGTGAGCAGTTCTTC.

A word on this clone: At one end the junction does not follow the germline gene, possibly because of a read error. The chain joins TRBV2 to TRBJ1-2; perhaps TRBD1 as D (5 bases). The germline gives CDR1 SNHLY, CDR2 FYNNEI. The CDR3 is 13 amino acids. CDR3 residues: CASRDGGGDGYTF. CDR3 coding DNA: TGTGCCAGCCGTGACGGGGGTGGGGATGGCTACACCTTC.